A selection of T cell receptor beta chains follows, all from one sample in a study of CD8 T cells in ankylosing spondylitis. TCRdb passed the 5' RACE reads through MiXCR, listing each CDR3 protein once. Among about 220,000 distinct CDR3 sequences listed, about 6.7% were seen once. The material sequenced was blood, either unsorted or a sorted T cell fraction (not recorded which). The receptor set was obtained from a male donor with ankylosing spondylitis. Each CDR3 is given with its conserved first and last residue. Each record gives: D gene, clone size, J gene, V gene, CDR3 DNA, CDR3 protein. A D gene is named only where the DNA matches it firmly. The size field is filled for only some rows; it gives once, few, many or a size class.

TRBD1,few,TRBJ2-1,TRBV30,TGTGCCTGGGACCCGGGACAGAACAATGAGCAGTTCTTC,CAWDPGQNNEQFF
.,.,TRBJ2-1,TRBV7-9,TGTGCCAGCAGCTTAGTGGAGGAAGAGCAGTTCTTC,CASSLVEEEQFF
.,many,TRBJ2-1,TRBV6-1,TGTGCCAGCAGTCCGGACAGCTCCTACAATGAGCAGTTCTTC,CASSPDSSYNEQFF
.,.,TRBJ1-1,TRBV5-5,TGTGCCAGCAGCTTAGGTTACCCTGAAGCTTTCTTT,CASSLGYPEAFF
TRBD1,.,TRBJ2-7,TRBV5-5,TGTGCCAGCAGCTTGGAGGGACAGGGGAGTGAGCAGTACTTC,CASSLEGQGSEQYF
.,many,TRBJ1-1,TRBV20-1,TGCAGTGCTAGGAGGGGCCGGAACACTGAAGCTTTCTTT,CSARRGRNTEAFF
TRBD1,many,TRBJ2-3,TRBV9,TGTGCCAGCAGCCTTTTCGGTGACAGGGCGACAGATACGCAGTATTTT,CASSLFGDRATDTQYF
TRBD1,many,TRBJ2-5,TRBV28,TGTGCCAGCATTCTAGGACAGGCGGGAGAGACCCAGTACTTC,CASILGQAGETQYF
.,many,TRBJ2-5,TRBV5-1,TGCGCCAGCAGCTTGGGGACCACAGAGACCCAGTACTTC,CASSLGTTETQYF
.,many,TRBJ2-3,TRBV5-5,TGTGCCAGCTTTGTGAGGAAAATCACAGATACGCAGTATTTT,CASFVRKITDTQYF
.,.,TRBJ1-1,TRBV7-9,TGTGCCAGCAGCTTCCATGCTGAAGCTTTCTTT,CASSFHAEAFF
.,many,TRBJ1-2,TRBV6-2/TRBV6-3,TGTGCCAGCAGTCCGCGGGGGGGGCGCAACTATGGCTACACCTTC,CASSPRGGRNYGYTF
.,few,TRBJ1-5,TRBV20-1,TGCAGTGCTAGAGAGTTAAGCAATAGCAATCAGCCCCAGCATTTT,CSARELSNSNQPQHF
TRBD1,few,TRBJ2-7,TRBV6-1,TGTGCCAGCAGAACTGGGACAGGGGACTTTCCCGCCTACGAGCAGTACTTC,CASRTGTGDFPAYEQYF
.,many,TRBJ1-3,TRBV10-3,TGTGCCATCAGTGAGTCGGGCAGGGCCCTCTCTGGAAACACCATATATTTT,CAISESGRALSGNTIYF
TRBD2,many,TRBJ2-3,TRBV5-1,TGCGCCAGCAGCTTCGGACTAGCGGGGGGGCTAAGCACAGATACGCAGTATTTT,CASSFGLAGGLSTDTQYF
.,many,TRBJ1-5,TRBV12-3/TRBV12-4,TGTGCCAGCAGTTTAAGGGCAGCAAGCAATCAGCCCCAGCATTTT,CASSLRAASNQPQHF
.,once,TRBJ1-2,TRBV28,TGTGCCGGAGCCATAGGGGAGCGTGGCTACACCTTC,CAGAIGERGYTF
.,.,TRBJ1-5,TRBV6-1,TGTGCCAGCAGTCCCACCGACAGACGGTTTCAGCCCCAGCATTTT,CASSPTDRRFQPQHF
.,many,TRBJ2-7,TRBV7-8,TGTGCCAGCAGCAGCGCGGCCTACGAGCAGTACTTC,CASSSAAYEQYF
.,few,TRBJ1-1,TRBV6-2/TRBV6-3,TGTGCCACCCGGGGGCTCGGGTCTGAAGCTTTCTTT,CATRGLGSEAFF
.,many,TRBJ2-7,TRBV25-1,TGTGCCAGCAGTGCTTACTACGAGCAGTACTTC,CASSAYYEQYF
.,many,TRBJ1-5,TRBV5-6,TGTGCCAGCAGTCATGGACAGTCGAATCAGCCCCAGCATTTT,CASSHGQSNQPQHF
TRBD2,.,TRBJ2-3,TRBV7-9,TGTGCCAGCAGCCCGTCGAATAGCGGGAGGGCCCCAGATACGCAGTATTTT,CASSPSNSGRAPDTQYF
.,.,TRBJ2-3,TRBV6-5,TGTGCCAGCAGTTACGCGGGGGATACGCAGTATTTT,CASSYAGDTQYF
.,many,TRBJ2-4,TRBV6-2/TRBV6-3,TGTGCCAGCAGGACAGGCGGTCCCAAAAACATTCAGTACTTC,CASRTGGPKNIQYF
TRBD2,many,TRBJ2-1,TRBV7-2,TGTGCCAGCAGCTTAGCGCCGGGACTAGCGGGACCCCTCTCCTACAATGAGCAGTTCTTC,CASSLAPGLAGPLSYNEQFF
.,few,TRBJ1-2,TRBV27,TGTGCCAGCAGTTGGGCCGTCCGAGGGGGCTACACCTTC,CASSWAVRGGYTF
TRBD1,many,TRBJ1-1,TRBV16,TGTGCCAGCAGCCCGCAGGGGGCGAACACTGAAGCTTTCTTT,CASSPQGANTEAFF
.,many,TRBJ2-7,TRBV4-1,TGCGCCAGCAGCCCCGGGGAAGACTACGAGCAGTACTTC,CASSPGEDYEQYF
TRBD1,many,TRBJ1-1,TRBV28,TGTGCCAGCAGTTCTAGGAGGGGGCAGCCTGAAGCTTTCTTT,CASSSRRGQPEAFF
.,many,TRBJ2-5,TRBV7-9,TGTGCCAGCAGCTTATGGAGACAGACTAAGGAGACCCAGTACTTC,CASSLWRQTKETQYF
TRBD1,many,TRBJ2-7,TRBV27,TGTGCCAGCAGTTTTCCGGGACAGGGGGTTTCCGAGCAGTACTTC,CASSFPGQGVSEQYF
TRBD1,many,TRBJ1-6,TRBV12-3/TRBV12-4,TGTGCCACTCGACAGGGTCCGGATTCACCCCTCCACTTT,CATRQGPDSPLHF
.,many,TRBJ2-1,TRBV27,TGTGCCAGCTCACTAGCACCCCCCGCTTACAATGAGCAGTTCTTC,CASSLAPPAYNEQFF
.,many,TRBJ2-7,TRBV12-3/TRBV12-4,TGTGCCAGCTCCTCGTGGGCTAGCGAGGCCTACGAGCAGTACTTC,CASSSWASEAYEQYF
TRBD2,.,TRBJ2-5,TRBV6-2/TRBV6-3,TGTGCCAGCAGGTGGACTAGCGGGGGCCCAGAGACCCAGTACTTC,CASRWTSGGPETQYF
TRBD1,many,TRBJ2-7,TRBV6-5,TGTGCCAGCAGTTTTGGGACAGGACCGAGGGAGCAGTACTTC,CASSFGTGPREQYF
.,few,TRBJ1-1,TRBV4-3,TGCGCCAGCAGCCCGGCCATTTCGGTCCCTGAAGCTTTCTTT,CASSPAISVPEAFF
TRBD1,many,TRBJ1-2,TRBV7-9,TGTGCCAGCAGCCAGGGACAGGGAACGTACGGCTACACCTTC,CASSQGQGTYGYTF
.,many,TRBJ2-7,TRBV7-9,TGTGCCAGCATCCCTACTGATTTCTCCTACGAGCAGTACTTC,CASIPTDFSYEQYF
TRBD2,many,TRBJ2-7,TRBV20-1,TGCAGTGCTACCGGGACTAGACGAGTCTACGAGCAGTACTTC,CSATGTRRVYEQYF
TRBD2,many,TRBJ2-2,TRBV15,TGTGCCACCAGCAGAGTGCGGGGGGGCCATGGCGGGGAGCTGTTTTTT,CATSRVRGGHGGELFF
TRBD2,many,TRBJ2-3,TRBV4-2,TGTGCCAGCAGCCCTAGCGGTCTCGAGCGGGATACGCAGTATTTT,CASSPSGLERDTQYF
.,many,TRBJ1-1,TRBV12-5,TGTGCTAGTGGTTTGTTTACGGGACACTTTAACACTGAAGCTTTCTTT,CASGLFTGHFNTEAFF
.,many,TRBJ1-5,TRBV29-1,TGCAGCGTTGGAGAGGGAGGGAGCAATCAGCCCCAGCATTTT,CSVGEGGSNQPQHF
.,many,TRBJ2-5,TRBV7-9,TGTGCCAGCACTAGATCCGGGGCTCCCAAAGAGACCCAGTACTTC,CASTRSGAPKETQYF